This T cell receptor beta chain was retrieved from a study of cytomegalovirus exposure and HLA in healthy donors. Germline assignment: CDR1 LNHNV and CDR2 YYDKDF (reference sequence). The ends were cut back, 5 bases at V and 4 bases at J, with 16 bases in the middle. CDR3 length equals 15 residues. The study's findings and limits: Some 16,000 TCR beta sequences were associated with HLA alleles at 0.05 false discovery rate in a later analysis. It was confirmed in vitro that a few of the CMV-associated chains were specific for CMV antigens.

60 Vbeta and 13 Jbeta primers were used in PCR. The assay was immunoSEQ multiplex PCR, and TCRdb's table has in-frame clones only and misses some. The sample lists some 150,000 clones, about 80% occurring once. With respect to this clone: Its target is unknown.

The clonotype originates from a young man in good health and CMV-seronegative. This chain connects TRBV15 to TRBJ2-3, with D perhaps matching TRBD2 (5 bases). Sample: PBMCs. CDR3 sequence (DNA): TGTGCCACCAGCCCTGAGGGCCTGCCCGCAGATACGCAGTATTTT. As protein: CATSPEGLPADTQYF.